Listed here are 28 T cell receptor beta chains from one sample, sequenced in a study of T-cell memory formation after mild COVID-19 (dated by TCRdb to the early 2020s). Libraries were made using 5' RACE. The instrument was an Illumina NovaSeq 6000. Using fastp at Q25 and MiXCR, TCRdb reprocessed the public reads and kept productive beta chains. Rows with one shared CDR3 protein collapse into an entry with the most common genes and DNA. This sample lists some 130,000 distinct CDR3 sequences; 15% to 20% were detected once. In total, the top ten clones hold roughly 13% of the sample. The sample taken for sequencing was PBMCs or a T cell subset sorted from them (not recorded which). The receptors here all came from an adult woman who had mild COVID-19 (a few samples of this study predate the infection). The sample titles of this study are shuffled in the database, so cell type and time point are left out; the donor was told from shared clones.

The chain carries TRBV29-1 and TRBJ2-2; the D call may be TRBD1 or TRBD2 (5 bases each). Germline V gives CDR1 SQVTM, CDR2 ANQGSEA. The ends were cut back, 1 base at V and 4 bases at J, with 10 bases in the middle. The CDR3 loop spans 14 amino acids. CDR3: CSVEGGDSTGELFF. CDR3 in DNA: TGCAGCGTTGAAGGGGGAGACAGCACCGGGGAGCTGTTTTTT.

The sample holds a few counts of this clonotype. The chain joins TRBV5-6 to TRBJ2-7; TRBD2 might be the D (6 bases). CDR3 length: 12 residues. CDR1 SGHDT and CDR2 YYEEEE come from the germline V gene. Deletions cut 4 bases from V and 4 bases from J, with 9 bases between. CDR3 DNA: TGTGCCAGCAGCGCGACTAGTTACGAGCAGTACTTC. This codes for CASSATSYEQYF.

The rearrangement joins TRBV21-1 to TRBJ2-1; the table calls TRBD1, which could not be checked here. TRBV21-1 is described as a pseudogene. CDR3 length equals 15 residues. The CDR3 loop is CASSKGPTGSGEQFF. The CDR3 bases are TGTGCCAGCAGCAAAGGGCCGACAGGGTCAGGTGAGCAGTTCTTC.

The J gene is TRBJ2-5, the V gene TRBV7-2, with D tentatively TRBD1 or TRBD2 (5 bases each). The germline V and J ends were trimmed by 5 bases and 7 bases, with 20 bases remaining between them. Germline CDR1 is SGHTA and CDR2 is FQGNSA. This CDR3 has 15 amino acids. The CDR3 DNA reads TGTGCCAGCAGCCCCCCGGGACGACCCGGGGTGACCCAGTACTTC. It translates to CASSPPGRPGVTQYF.

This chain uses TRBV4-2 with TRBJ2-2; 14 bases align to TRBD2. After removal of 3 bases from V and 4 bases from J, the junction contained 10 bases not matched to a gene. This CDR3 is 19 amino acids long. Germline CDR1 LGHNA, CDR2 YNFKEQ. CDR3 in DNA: TGTGCCAGCAGCCAGCCCCGACTAGCGGGGGGGCCGGGCACCGGGGAGCTGTTTTTT. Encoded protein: CASSQPRLAGGPGTGELFF.

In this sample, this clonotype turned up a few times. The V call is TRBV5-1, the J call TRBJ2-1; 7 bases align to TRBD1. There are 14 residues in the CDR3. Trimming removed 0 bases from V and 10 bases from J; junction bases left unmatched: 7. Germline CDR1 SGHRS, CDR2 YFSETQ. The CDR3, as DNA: TGCGCCAGCAGCTTGGGACAGGGCTCTAACGAGCAGTTCTTC. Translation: CASSLGQGSNEQFF.

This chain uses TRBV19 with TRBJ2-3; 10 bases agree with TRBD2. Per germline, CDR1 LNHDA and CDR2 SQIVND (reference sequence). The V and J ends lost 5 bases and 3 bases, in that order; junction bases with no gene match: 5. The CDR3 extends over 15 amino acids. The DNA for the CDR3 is TGTGCCAGTAGTTCGTCTAGCGGGAGTACAGATACGCAGTATTTT. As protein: CASSSSSGSTDTQYF.

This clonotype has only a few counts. The CDR3 spells CASSLAGAGGYEQYF. The CDR3 DNA reads TGTGCCAGCAGCTTAGCGGGGGCAGGGGGCTACGAGCAGTACTTC. The V gene is TRBV7-2, the J gene TRBJ2-7, with 7 bases identical to TRBD1. CDR3 length equals 15 residues. Unmatched junction bases numbered 5, after V lost 0 bases and J lost 3 bases. Germline V gives CDR1 SGHTA, CDR2 FQGNSA.

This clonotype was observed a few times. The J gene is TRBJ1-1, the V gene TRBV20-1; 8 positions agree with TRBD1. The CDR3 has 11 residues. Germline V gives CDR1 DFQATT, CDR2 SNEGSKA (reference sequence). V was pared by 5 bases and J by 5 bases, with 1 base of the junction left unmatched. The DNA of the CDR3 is TGCAGTGCTCACAGGGGGACTGAAGCTTTCTTT. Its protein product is CSAHRGTEAFF.

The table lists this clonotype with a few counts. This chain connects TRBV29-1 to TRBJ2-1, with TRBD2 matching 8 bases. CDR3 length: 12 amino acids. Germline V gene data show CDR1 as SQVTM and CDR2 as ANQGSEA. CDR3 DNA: TGCAGTGGGTGGCGGGGGGTCAATGAGCAGTTCTTC. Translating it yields CSGWRGVNEQFF.

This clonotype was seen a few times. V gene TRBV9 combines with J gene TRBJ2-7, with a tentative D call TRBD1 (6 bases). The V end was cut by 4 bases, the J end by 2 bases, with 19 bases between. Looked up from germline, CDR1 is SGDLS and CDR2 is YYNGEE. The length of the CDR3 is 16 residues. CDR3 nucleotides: TGTGCCAGCAGCCCCATTCTGGGGGCATCGACCTACGAGCAGTACTTC. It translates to CASSPILGASTYEQYF.

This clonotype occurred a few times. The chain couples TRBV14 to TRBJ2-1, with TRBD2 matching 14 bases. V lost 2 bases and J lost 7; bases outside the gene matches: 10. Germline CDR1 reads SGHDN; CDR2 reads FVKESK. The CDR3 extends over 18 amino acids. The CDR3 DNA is TGTGCCAGCAGCCAATCCCCGACTAGCGGGGGGGCGAAAAATGAGCAGTTCTTC. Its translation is CASSQSPTSGGAKNEQFF.

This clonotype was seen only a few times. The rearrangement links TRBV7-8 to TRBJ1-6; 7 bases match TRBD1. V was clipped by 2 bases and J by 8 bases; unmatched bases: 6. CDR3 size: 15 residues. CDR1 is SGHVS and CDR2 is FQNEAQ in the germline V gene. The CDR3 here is CASSLRDRADSPLHF. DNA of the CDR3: TGTGCCAGCAGCTTACGCGACAGGGCTGATTCACCCCTCCACTTT.

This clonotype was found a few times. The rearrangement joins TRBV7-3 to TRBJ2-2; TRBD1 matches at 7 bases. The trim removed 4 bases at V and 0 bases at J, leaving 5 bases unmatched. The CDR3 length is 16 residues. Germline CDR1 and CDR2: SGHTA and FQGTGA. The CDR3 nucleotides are TGTGCCAGCAGCTCCTACAGGGGAACGAACACCGGGGAGCTGTTTTTT. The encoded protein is CASSSYRGTNTGELFF.

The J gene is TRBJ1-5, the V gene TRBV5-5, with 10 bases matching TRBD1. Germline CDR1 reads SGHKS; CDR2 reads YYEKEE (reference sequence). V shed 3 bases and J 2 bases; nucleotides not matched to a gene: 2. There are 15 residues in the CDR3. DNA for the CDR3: TGTGCCAGCAGCTGGGGGACAGGGGGCAATCAGCCCCAGCATTTT. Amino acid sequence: CASSWGTGGNQPQHF.

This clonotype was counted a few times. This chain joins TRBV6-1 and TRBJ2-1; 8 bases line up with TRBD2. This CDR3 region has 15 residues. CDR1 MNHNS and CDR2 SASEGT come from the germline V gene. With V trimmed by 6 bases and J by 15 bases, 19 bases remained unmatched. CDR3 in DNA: TGTGCCAGCAGCCCAGCGCTCAGCGGGGGCTCATCTAGGTTCTTC. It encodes CASSPALSGGSSRFF.

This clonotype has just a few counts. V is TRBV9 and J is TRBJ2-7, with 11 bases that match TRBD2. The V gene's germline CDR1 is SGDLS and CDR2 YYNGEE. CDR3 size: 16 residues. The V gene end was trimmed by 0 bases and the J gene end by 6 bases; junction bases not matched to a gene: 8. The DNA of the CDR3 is TGTGCCAGCAGCGTAGATCTAGCGGGGGGCAAGACCGAGCAGTACTTC. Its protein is CASSVDLAGGKTEQYF.

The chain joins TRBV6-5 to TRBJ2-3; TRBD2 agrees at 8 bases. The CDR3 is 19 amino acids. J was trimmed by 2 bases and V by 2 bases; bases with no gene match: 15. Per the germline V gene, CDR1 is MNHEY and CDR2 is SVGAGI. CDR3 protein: CASSYRPGGGISYTDTQYF. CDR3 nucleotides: TGTGCCAGCAGTTACCGACCCGGCGGGGGGATTTCCTACACAGATACGCAGTATTTT.

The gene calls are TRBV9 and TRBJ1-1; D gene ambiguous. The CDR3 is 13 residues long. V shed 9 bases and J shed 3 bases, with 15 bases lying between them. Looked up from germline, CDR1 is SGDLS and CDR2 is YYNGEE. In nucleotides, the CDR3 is TGTGCCACCCGCAAGCAATCGGACACTGAAGCTTTCTTT. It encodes CATRKQSDTEAFF.

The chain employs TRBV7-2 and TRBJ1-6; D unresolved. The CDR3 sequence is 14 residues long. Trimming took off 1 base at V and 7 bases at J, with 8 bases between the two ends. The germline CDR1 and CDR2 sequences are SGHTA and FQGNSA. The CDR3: CASSLVQGNSPLHF. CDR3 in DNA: TGTGCCAGCAGCTTAGTTCAAGGGAATTCACCCCTCCACTTT.

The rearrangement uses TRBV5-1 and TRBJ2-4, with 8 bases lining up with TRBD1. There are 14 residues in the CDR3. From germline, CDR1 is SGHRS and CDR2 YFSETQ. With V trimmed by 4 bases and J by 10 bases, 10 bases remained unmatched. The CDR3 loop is CASSPRQGSGIQYF. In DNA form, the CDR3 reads TGCGCCAGCAGCCCGAGACAGGGGTCGGGTATTCAGTACTTC.

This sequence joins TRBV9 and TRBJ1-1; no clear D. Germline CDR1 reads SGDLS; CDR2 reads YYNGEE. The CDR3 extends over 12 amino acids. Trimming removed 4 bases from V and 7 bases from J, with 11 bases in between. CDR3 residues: CASSRGGYEAFF. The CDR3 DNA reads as TGTGCCAGCAGCCGAGGCGGGTATGAAGCTTTCTTT. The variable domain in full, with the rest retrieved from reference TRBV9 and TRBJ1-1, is DSGVTQTPKHLITATGQRVTLRCSPRSGDLSVYWYQQSLDQGLQFLIQYYNGEERAKGNILERFSAQQFPDLHSELNLSSLELGDSALYFCASSRGGYEAFFGQGTRLTVV.

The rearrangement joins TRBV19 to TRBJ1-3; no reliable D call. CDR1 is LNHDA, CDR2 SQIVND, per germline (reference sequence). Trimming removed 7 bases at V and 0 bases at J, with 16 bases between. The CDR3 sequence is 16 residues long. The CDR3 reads CASIRATLASGNTIYF. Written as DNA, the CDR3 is TGTGCCAGTATCCGGGCTACACTGGCCTCTGGAAACACCATATATTTT. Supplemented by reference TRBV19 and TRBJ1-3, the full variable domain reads DGGITQSPKYLFRKEGQNVTLSCEQNLNHDAMYWYRQDPGQGLRLIYYSQIVNDFQKGDIAEGYSVSREKKESFPLTVTSAQKNPTAFYLCASIRATLASGNTIYFGEGSWLTVV.

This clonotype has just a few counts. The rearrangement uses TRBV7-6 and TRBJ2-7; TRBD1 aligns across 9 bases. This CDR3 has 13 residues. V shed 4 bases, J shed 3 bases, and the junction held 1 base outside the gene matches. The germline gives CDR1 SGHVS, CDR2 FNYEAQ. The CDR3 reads CASSWGQGYEQYF. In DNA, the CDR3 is TGTGCCAGCAGCTGGGGACAGGGCTACGAGCAGTACTTC.

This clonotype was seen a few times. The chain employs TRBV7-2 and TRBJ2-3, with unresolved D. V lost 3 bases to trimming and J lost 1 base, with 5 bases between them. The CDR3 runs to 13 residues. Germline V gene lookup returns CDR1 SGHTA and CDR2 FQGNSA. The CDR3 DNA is TGTGCCAGCAGCTTTGAGCGCACAGATACGCAGTATTTT. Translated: CASSFERTDTQYF.

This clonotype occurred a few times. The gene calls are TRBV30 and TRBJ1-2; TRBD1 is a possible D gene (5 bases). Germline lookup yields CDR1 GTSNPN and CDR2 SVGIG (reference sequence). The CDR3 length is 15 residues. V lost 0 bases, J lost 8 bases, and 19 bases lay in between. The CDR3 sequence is CAWSVGQGLTSGYTF. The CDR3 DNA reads TGTGCCTGGAGTGTAGGGCAGGGTTTAACAAGCGGCTACACCTTC. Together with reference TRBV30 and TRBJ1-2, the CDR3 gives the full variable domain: SQTIHQWPATLVQPVGSPLSLECTVEGTSNPNLYWYRQAAGRGLQLLFYSVGIGQISSEVPQNLSASRPQDRQFILSSKKLLLSDSGFYLCAWSVGQGLTSGYTFGSGTRLTVV.

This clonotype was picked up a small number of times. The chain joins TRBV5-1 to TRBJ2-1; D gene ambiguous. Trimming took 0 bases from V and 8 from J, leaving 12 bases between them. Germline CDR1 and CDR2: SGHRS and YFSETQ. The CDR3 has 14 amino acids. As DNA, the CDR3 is TGCGCCAGCAGCTTGGTATGGCTTTCGGATGAGCAGTTCTTC. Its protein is CASSLVWLSDEQFF.

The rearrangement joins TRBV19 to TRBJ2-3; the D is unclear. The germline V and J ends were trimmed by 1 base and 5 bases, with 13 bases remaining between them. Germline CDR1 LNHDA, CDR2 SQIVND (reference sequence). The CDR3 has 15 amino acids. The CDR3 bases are TGTGCCAGTAGTATAGGTGCACCCCTGTTAGATACGCAGTATTTT. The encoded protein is CASSIGAPLLDTQYF.